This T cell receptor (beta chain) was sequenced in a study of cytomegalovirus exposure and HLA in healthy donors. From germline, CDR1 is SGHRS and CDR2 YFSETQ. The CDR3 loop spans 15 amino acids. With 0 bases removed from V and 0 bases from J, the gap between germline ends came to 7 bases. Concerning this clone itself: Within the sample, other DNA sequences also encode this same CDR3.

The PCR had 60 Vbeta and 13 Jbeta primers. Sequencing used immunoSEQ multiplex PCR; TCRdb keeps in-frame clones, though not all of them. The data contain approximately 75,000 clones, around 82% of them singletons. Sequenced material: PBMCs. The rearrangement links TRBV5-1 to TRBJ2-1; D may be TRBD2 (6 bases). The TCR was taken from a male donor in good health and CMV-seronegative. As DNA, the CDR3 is TGCGCCAGCAGCTTGGCCGGGAGCTCCTACAATGAGCAGTTCTTC. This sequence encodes CASSLAGSSYNEQFF.